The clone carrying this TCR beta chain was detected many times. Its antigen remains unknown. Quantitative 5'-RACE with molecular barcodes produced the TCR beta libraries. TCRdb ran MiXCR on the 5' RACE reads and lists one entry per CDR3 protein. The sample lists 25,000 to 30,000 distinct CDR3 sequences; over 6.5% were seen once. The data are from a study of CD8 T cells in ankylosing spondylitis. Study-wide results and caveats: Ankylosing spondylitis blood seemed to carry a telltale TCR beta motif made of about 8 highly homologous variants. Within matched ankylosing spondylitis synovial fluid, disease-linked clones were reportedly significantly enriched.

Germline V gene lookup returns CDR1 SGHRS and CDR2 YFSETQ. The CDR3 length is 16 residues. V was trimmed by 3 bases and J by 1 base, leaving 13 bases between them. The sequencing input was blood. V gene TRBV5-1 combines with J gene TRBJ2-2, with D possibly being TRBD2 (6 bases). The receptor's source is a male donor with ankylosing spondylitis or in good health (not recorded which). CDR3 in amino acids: CASSWGTARNTGELFF. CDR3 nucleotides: TGCGCCAGCAGCTGGGGGACTGCTAGGAACACCGGGGAGCTGTTTTTT.